The clone carrying this TCR beta chain was counted a few times. Antigen specificity is unknown. V was pared by 4 bases and J by 2 bases, with 16 bases between. The CDR3 covers 15 residues. The germline gives CDR1 SGHRS, CDR2 YFSETQ. Sorting of CD4+ and CD8+ T cells was performed on PBMCs. TCR sequencing used cDNA made by reverse transcription of extracted RNA. Here immunoSEQ multiplex PCR was the method, and the copy in TCRdb shows in-frame clones only, minus some. The sample has around 160,000 clones; roughly 50% are singletons. This entry is derived from a study of CD8+ T cells in alopecia areata. Whole-study context: Tofacitinib administration persisted for 6 to 18 months, succeeded by 6 months off drug. Whole-study findings and limits: Sequence data from scalp samples additionally include resident alphabeta T cells of normal skin. TCRs were shared less clearly across patients than in mice, possibly for HLA-related reasons.

The chain couples TRBV5-1 to TRBJ2-7; TRBD1 is a possible D gene (5 bases). The sequence was collected from a human donor with alopecia areata. The sequencing sample was made of CD4+ T cells sorted from blood. The CDR3 coding sequence is TGCGCCAGCAGCCGAACCACAGGAGTACCCTACGAGCAGTACTTC. It yields the protein CASSRTTGVPYEQYF.